This T cell receptor (beta chain) appears in the sequencing data of a study of shared clonotypes between healthy human individuals. Looking at the study overall: Donors, aged 18 to 49, were a couple of women and three men. Overall study results and limits: Sample collection involved blood only; tissue repertoires are likely different.

TCRdb keeps only in-frame clones here, not all; method: immunoSEQ multiplex PCR. Of 450,000 to 500,000 clones listed, 65% to 85% are singletons. A word on this clone: Its antigen is unknown. A far larger clone is off by one base, so a read error is likely. This CDR3 is also generated by other DNA sequences in the sample.

V dropped 2 bases and J dropped 4 bases, with 5 bases sitting between them. Germline-derived CDR1 and CDR2 are KGHSH and LQKENI. The CDR3 consists of 12 residues. HIV-negative, healthy adults without recent acute infections or vaccinations were the donors. Genomic DNA from unsorted samples was obtained from 70 million to 95 million PBMCs (per sample). The V gene is TRBV18, the J gene TRBJ1-1; no clear D gene. Sequences were obtained from PBMCs. The receptor was isolated from a middle-aged woman in good health. Some clones in this sample may be carry-over from other donors' samples. CDR3 protein: CASSPGSTEAFF. In DNA form, the CDR3 reads TGTGCCAGCTCACCAGGGTCCACTGAAGCTTTCTTT.